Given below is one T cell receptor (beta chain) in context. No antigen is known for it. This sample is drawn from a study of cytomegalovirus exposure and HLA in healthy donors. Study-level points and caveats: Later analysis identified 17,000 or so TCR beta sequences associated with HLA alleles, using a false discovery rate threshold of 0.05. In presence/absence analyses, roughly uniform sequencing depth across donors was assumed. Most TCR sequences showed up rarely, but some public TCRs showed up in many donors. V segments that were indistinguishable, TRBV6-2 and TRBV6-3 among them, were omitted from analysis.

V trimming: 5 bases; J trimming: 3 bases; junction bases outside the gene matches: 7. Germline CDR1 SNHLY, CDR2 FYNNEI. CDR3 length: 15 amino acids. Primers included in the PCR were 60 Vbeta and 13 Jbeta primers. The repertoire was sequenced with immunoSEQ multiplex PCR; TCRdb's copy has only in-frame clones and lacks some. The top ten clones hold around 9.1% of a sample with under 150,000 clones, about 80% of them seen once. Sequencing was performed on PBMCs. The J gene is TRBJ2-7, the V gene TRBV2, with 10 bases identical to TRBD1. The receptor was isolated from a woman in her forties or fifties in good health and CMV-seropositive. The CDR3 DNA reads TGTGCCAGCAGTCCCCGACAGGGGGCGGTCTACGAGCAGTACTTC. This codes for CASSPRQGAVYEQYF. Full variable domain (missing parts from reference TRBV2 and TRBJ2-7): EPEVTQTPSHQVTQMGQEVILRCVPISNHLYFYWYRQILGQKVEFLVSFYNNEISEKSEIFDDQFSVERPDGSNFTLKIRSTKLEDSAMYFCASSPRQGAVYEQYFGPGTRLTVT.